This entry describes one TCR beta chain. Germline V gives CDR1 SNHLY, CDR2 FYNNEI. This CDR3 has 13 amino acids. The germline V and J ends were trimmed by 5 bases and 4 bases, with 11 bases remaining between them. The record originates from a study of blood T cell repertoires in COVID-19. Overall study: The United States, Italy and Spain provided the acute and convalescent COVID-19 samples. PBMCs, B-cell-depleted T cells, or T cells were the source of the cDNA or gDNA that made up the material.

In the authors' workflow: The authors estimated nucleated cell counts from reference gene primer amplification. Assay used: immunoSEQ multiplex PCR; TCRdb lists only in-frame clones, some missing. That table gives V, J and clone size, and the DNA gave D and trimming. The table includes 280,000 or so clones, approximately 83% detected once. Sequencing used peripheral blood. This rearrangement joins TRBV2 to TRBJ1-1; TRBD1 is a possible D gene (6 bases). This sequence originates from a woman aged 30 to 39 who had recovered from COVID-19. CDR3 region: CASSLTGTTEAFF. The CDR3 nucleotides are TGTGCCAGCAGTTTAACAGGGACCACTGAAGCTTTCTTT. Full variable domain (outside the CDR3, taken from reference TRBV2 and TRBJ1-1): EPEVTQTPSHQVTQMGQEVILRCVPISNHLYFYWYRQILGQKVEFLVSFYNNEISEKSEIFDDQFSVERPDGSNFTLKIRSTKLEDSAMYFCASSLTGTTEAFFGQGTRLTVV.